These T cell receptor beta chains were read from a single sample in a study of T cell responses to AZD1222 COVID-19 vaccine. Libraries were prepared by immunoSEQ multiplex PCR; TCRdb keeps only in-frame clonotypes and omits some of them. In the table there are 120,000 to 150,000 clones, about 91% of which are singletons. The sequencing used peripheral blood, collected on day 0 of MenACWY control vaccination. All receptors derive from an adult in good health. Both conserved end residues are part of each CDR3. The D gene is left open where the match is weak. A row's size may be missing; if present it is once, few, many or a size class.

>TRBV29-1|.|.|TRBJ2-7
CSVAVSYEQYF
TGCAGCGTGGCAGTCTCCTACGAGCAGTACTTC
>TRBV7-2|.|.|TRBJ1-1
CASSPTWGGSTEAFF
TGTGCCAGCAGCCCCACGTGGGGGGGCTCAACTGAAGCTTTCTTT
>TRBV2|TRBD1|.|TRBJ1-1
CAGGQEKNTEAFF
TGTGCCGGGGGACAGGAAAAGAACACTGAAGCTTTCTTT
>TRBV3-1/TRBV3-2|.|.|TRBJ1-2
CASSPRPTQVPNNYGYTF
TGTGCCAGCAGCCCGCGACCAACTCAAGTACCTAATAACTATGGCTACACCTTC
>TRBV6-1|.|.|TRBJ2-7
CASSVLGGGPFPEQYF
TGTGCCAGCAGTGTCCTAGGGGGAGGGCCCTTTCCCGAGCAGTACTTC
>TRBV5-8|.|once|TRBJ2-5
CASSLDRFFLSQETQYF
TGTGCCAGCAGCTTGGACAGATTCTTCCTTAGCCAAGAGACCCAGTACTTC
>TRBV27|TRBD1|.|TRBJ1-2
CASSWTGYYGYTF
TGTGCCAGCAGTTGGACAGGGTACTATGGCTACACCTTC
>TRBV4-3|TRBD1|.|TRBJ2-1
CASSQPGQGSNEQFF
TGCGCCAGCAGCCAGCCGGGACAGGGTAGTAATGAGCAGTTCTTC
>TRBV11-2|TRBD1|.|TRBJ1-3
CASSLDFRQGALSGNTIYF
TGTGCCAGCAGCTTAGATTTCCGACAGGGGGCCCTCTCTGGAAACACCATATATTTT
>TRBV30|.|.|TRBJ2-7
CAWCLVGGHEQYF
TGTGCCTGGTGCCTCGTGGGGGGACACGAGCAGTACTTC